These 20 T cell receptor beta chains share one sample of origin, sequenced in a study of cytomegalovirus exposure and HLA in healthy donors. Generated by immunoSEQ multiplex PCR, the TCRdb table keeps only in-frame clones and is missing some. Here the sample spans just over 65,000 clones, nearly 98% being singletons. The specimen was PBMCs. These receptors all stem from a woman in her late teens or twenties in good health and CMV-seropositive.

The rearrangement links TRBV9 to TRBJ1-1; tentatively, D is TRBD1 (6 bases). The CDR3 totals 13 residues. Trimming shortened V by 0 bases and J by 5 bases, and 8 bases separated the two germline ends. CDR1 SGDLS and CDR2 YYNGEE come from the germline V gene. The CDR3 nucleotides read TGTGCCAGCAGCGTAGAAGGGGGTACTGAAGCTTTCTTT. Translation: CASSVEGGTEAFF. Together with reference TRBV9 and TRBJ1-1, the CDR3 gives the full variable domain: DSGVTQTPKHLITATGQRVTLRCSPRSGDLSVYWYQQSLDQGLQFLIQYYNGEERAKGNILERFSAQQFPDLHSELNLSSLELGDSALYFCASSVEGGTEAFFGQGTRLTVV.

The CDR3 DNA follows: TGTGCCAGCAGCCTCGGAGCGGGAGGGCCCACAGATACGCAGTATTTT. This sequence encodes CASSLGAGGPTDTQYF. The V gene is TRBV13, the J gene TRBJ2-3; TRBD2 matches 10 bases. Germline V gene data show CDR1 as PRHDT and CDR2 as FYEKMQ (reference sequence). Trimming cost V 5 bases and J 2 bases; bases outside gene matches: 7. The CDR3 is 16 residues long.

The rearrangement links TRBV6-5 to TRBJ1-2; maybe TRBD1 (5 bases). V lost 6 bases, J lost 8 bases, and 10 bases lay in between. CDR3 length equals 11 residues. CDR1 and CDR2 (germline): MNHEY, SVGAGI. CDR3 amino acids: CASRQVGGYTF. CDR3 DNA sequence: TGTGCCAGCAGACAGGTTGGCGGCTACACCTTC.

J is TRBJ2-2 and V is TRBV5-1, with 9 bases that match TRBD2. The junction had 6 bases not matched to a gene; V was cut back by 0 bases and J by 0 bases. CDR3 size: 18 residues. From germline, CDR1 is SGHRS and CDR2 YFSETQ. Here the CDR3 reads CASSLVRTSAANTGELFF. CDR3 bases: TGCGCCAGCAGCTTGGTGCGGACTAGCGCTGCGAACACCGGGGAGCTGTTTTTT.

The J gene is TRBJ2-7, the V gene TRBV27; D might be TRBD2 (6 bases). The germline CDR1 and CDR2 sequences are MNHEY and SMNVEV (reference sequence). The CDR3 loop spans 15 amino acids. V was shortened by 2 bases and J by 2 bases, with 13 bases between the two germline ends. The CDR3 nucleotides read TGTGCCAGCAGTTTAGACGGGGGAAACCCCTACGAGCAGTACTTC. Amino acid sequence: CASSLDGGNPYEQYF.

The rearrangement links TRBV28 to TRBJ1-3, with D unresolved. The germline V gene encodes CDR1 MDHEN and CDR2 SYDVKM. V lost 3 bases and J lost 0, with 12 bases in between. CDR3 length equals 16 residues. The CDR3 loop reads CASSFELAGSGNTIYF. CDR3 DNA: TGTGCCAGCAGTTTCGAGTTGGCAGGCTCTGGAAACACCATATATTTT. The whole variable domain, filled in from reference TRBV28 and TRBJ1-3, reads DVKVTQSSRYLVKRTGEKVFLECVQDMDHENMFWYRQDPGLGLRLIYFSYDVKMKEKGDIPEGYSVSREKKERFSLILESASTNQTSMYLCASSFELAGSGNTIYFGEGSWLTVV.

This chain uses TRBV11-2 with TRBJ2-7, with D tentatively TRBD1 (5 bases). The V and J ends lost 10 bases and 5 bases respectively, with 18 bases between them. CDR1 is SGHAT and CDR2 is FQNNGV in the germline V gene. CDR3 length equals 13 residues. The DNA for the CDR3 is TGTGCCACGAGTGTCCCAGGGCGCGACGAGCAGTACTTC. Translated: CATSVPGRDEQYF. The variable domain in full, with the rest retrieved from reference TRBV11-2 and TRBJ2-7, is EAGVAQSPRYKIIEKRQSVAFWCNPISGHATLYWYQQILGQGPKLLIQFQNNGVVDDSQLPKDRFSAERLKGVDSTLKIQPAKLEDSAVYLCATSVPGRDEQYFGPGTRLTVT.

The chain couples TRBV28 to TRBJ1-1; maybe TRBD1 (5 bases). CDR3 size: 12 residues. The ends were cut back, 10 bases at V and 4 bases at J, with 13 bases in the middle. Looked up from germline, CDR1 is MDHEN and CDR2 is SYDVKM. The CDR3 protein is CATGGGRTEAFF. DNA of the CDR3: TGTGCCACCGGGGGAGGGCGCACTGAAGCTTTCTTT.

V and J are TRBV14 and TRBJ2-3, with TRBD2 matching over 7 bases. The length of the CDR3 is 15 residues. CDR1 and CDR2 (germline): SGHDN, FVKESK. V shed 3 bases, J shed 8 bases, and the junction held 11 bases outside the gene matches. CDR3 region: CASSHAGRAALTQYF. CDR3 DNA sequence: TGTGCCAGCAGCCATGCGGGGAGGGCCGCTCTTACGCAGTATTTT.

The CDR3 DNA sequence: TGTGCCAGCAGTGAGTCGGGCGGGAGTGGTACAGATACGCAGTATTTT. Translation: CASSESGGSGTDTQYF. This chain uses TRBV6-4 with TRBJ2-3; TRBD2 matches 7 bases. CDR1 is MRHNA and CDR2 is SNTAGT in the germline V gene. Trimming removed 3 bases from V and 3 bases from J; junction bases left unmatched: 9. The CDR3 is 16 residues long.

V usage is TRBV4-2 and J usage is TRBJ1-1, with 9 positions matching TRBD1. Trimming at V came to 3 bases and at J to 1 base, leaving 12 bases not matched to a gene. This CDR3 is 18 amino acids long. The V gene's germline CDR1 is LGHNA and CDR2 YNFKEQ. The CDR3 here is CASSHAGTGILGNTEAFF. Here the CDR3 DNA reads TGTGCCAGCAGCCACGCGGGGACAGGGATTTTGGGGAACACTGAAGCTTTCTTT.

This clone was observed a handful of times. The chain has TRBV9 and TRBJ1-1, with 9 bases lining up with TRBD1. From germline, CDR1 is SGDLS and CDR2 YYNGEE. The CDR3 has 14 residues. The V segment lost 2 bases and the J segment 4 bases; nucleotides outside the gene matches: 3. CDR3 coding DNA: TGTGCCAGCAGCGTCACGACAGGGGGCACTGAAGCTTTCTTT. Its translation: CASSVTTGGTEAFF. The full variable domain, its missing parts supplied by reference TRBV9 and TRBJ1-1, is DSGVTQTPKHLITATGQRVTLRCSPRSGDLSVYWYQQSLDQGLQFLIQYYNGEERAKGNILERFSAQQFPDLHSELNLSSLELGDSALYFCASSVTTGGTEAFFGQGTRLTVV.

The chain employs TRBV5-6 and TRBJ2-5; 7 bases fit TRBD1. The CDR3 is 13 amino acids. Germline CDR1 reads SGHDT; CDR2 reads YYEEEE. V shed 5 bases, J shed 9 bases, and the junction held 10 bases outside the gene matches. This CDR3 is CASSSGGLKAQYF. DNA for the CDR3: TGTGCCAGCAGTTCAGGGGGTCTGAAGGCCCAGTACTTC. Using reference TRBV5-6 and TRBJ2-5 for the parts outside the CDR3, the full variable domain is DAGVTQSPTHLIKTRGQQVTLRCSPKSGHDTVSWYQQALGQGPQFIFQYYEEEERQRGNFPDRFSGHQFPNYSSELNVNALLLGDSALYLCASSSGGLKAQYFGPGTRLLVL.

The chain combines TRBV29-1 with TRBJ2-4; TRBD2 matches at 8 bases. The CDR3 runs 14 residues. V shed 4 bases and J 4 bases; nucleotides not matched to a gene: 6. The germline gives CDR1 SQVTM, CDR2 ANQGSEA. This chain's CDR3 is CSVAPGGKKNIQYF. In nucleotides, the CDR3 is TGCAGCGTTGCCCCGGGAGGGAAGAAAAACATTCAGTACTTC.

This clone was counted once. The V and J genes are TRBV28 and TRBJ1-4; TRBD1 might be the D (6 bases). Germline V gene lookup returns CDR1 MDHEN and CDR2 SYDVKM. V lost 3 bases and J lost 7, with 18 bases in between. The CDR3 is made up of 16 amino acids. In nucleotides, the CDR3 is TGTGCCAGCAGTTTGGAGACGGGGGGCGCGGGTGAAAAACTGTTTTTT. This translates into CASSLETGGAGEKLFF.

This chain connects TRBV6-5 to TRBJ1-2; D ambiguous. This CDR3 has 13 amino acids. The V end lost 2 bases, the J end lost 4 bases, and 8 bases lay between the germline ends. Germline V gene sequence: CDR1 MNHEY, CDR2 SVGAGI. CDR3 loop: CASSYGRSYGYTF. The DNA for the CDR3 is TGTGCCAGCAGTTACGGCCGGAGCTATGGCTACACCTTC.

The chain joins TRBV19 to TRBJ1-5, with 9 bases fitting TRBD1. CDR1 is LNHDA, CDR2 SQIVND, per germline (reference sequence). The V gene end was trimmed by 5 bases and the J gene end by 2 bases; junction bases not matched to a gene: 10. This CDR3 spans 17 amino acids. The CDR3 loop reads CASSATGTGYGNQPQHF. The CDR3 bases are TGTGCCAGTAGTGCGACCGGGACAGGGTACGGCAATCAGCCCCAGCATTTT.

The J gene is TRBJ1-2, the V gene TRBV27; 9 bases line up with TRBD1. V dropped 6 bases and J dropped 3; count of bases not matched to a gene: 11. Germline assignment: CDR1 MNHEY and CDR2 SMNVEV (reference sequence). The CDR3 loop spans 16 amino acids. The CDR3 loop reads CASRTPRGQGYYGYTF. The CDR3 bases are TGTGCCAGCAGAACCCCCCGGGGACAGGGATACTATGGCTACACCTTC.

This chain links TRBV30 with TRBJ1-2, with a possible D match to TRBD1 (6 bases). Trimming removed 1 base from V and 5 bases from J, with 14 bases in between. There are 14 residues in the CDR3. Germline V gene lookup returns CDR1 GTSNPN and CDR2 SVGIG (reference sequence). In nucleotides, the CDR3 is TGTGCCTGGAGTGGAGGCGAGGACAGATATGGCTACACCTTC. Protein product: CAWSGGEDRYGYTF.

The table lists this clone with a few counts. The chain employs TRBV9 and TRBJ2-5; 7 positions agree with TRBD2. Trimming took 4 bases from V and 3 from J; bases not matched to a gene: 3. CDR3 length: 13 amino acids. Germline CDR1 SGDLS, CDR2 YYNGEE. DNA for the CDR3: TGTGCCAGCAGCTCCCGGGGGGAAGAGACCCAGTACTTC. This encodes CASSSRGEETQYF.